This TCR beta chain emerged from a study of identical twins. General study findings and limits: Zero-insertion results could be subject to partial confounding by invariant MAIT and iNKT cells. Twins shared beta out-of-frame sequences in excess, but this excess was weaker. Cord blood's abundant beta clonotypes had fewer insertions, unlike memory repertoires.

This clonotype has a handful of counts. Its antigen is as yet unknown. Template switching added a universal primer site, and cDNA bore unique molecular identifiers. Each CDR3 protein gets one entry after TCRdb re-called the 5' RACE reads with MiXCR. The sample carries around 1.7 million distinct CDR3 sequences, more than 30% recorded once. This clonotype was obtained from a newborn girl in good health. Source material: cord blood.

The CDR3 region is CASSLLWVARETYEQYF. CDR3 bases: TGTGCCAGCAGTCTCCTATGGGTAGCGAGAGAAACCTACGAGCAGTACTTC. The V call is TRBV28, the J call TRBJ2-7; TRBD2 might be the D (5 bases). Trimming shortened V by 5 bases and J by 2 bases, and 22 bases separated the two germline ends. Germline CDR1 and CDR2: MDHEN and SYDVKM. The CDR3 sequence is 17 residues long.